Shown below are 10 T cell receptor beta chains from a single sample sequenced in a study of breast tumors, draining lymph nodes, adjacent tissues. Axillary draining lymph nodes of breast cancer patients supplied the node samples. TCRdb recomputed calls from the multiplex PCR reads with MiXCR, one row per CDR3 protein. The table has some 170,000 distinct CDR3 sequences, roughly a third seen once; the top ten hold approximately 3.9%. Input material: axillary lymph node tissue. These receptors all come from a female donor with breast cancer. Some clones in this sample may be carry-over from other donors' samples.

Details on this clonotype: Because the CDR3's place on the DNA is in doubt, the DNA is left out and the CDR3 is given as listed by TCRdb. The CDR3 here is CASSLDGSYGCTF. The chain employs TRBV5-1 and TRBJ1-2. Germline V CDR1 and CDR2: SGHRS, YFSETQ. The CDR3 totals 13 residues, both ends included.

Many counts were recorded for this clonotype. The chain carries TRBV7-8 and TRBJ2-1, with D maybe TRBD1 (6 bases). V was cut by 2 bases and J by 10 bases, with 12 bases left in between. The CDR3 runs 13 residues. Germline lookup yields CDR1 SGHVS and CDR2 FQNEAQ. The chain's CDR3 is CASSLYGDTEQFF. The CDR3 bases are TGTGCCAGCAGCTTATACGGGGACACCGAGCAGTTCTTC. Filled out from reference TRBV7-8 and TRBJ2-1, the complete variable domain reads GAGVSQSPRYKVAKRGQDVALRCDPISGHVSLFWYQQALGQGPEFLTYFQNEAQLDKSGLPSDRFFAERPEGSVSTLKIQRTQQEDSAVYLCASSLYGDTEQFFGPGTRLTVL.

This clonotype was recorded at least ten times. The chain recombines TRBV20-1 with TRBJ2-5; tentatively, D is TRBD2 (6 bases). The germline gives CDR1 DFQATT, CDR2 SNEGSKA (reference sequence). Trimming cost V 5 bases and J 6 bases, with 13 bases left between them. The CDR3 totals 12 residues. CDR3 amino acids: CSAREQGQTQYF. The DNA of the CDR3 is TGCAGTGCTCGGGAGCAGGGTCAGACCCAGTACTTC.

The sample holds many counts of this clonotype. V and J are TRBV18 and TRBJ2-3; the match to TRBD2 covers 7 bases. Trimming at V came to 3 bases and at J to 1 base, leaving 4 bases not matched to a gene. CDR1 and CDR2 (germline): KGHSH, LQKENI. The CDR3 is made up of 15 amino acids. The CDR3, as DNA: TGTGCCAGCTCACCTGGACTAGGAGGCACAGATACGCAGTATTTT. As protein: CASSPGLGGTDTQYF.

As regards this clonotype: Since the CDR3 does not end with the conserved phenylalanine or tryptophan, this likely comes from a read error. No DNA is shown, since the ends of the CDR3 on it are uncertain; the CDR3 is the one TCRdb lists. The V and J genes are TRBV7-8 and TRBJ1-4; TRBD1 is taken as the D call from the table, unchecked against the DNA. Germline values: CDR1 SGHVS, CDR2 FQNEAQ. A total of 11 residues make up the CDR3, ends included. This CDR3 reads CASSLVGRGMV.

This clonotype was recorded a few times. A clone one base away is much larger, so this may be a read error. The rearrangement joins TRBV11-2 to TRBJ2-5; D gene unclear. V lost 3 bases to trimming and J lost 7 bases, with 12 bases between them. The CDR3 covers 13 residues. In germline, CDR1 is SGHAT, CDR2 FQNNGV. The CDR3 sequence is CASSFRRRATQYF. CDR3 in DNA: TGTGCCAGCAGCTTTAGGAGACGAGCGACCCAGTACTTC.

This clonotype was detected many times. V gene TRBV27 combines with J gene TRBJ1-5; no firm D call. The V end lost 8 bases, the J end lost 3 bases, and 11 bases lay between the germline ends. Germline V gives CDR1 MNHEY, CDR2 SMNVEV (reference sequence). CDR3 length: 13 amino acids. As DNA, the CDR3 is TGTGCCAGCTCGAGGACGGTCAATCAGCCCCAGCATTTT. The encoded protein is CASSRTVNQPQHF.

Regarding this clonotype: This sequence may be a read error, since a much larger clone differs from it by one base. This chain uses TRBV30 with TRBJ1-5; no clear D gene. Germline values: CDR1 GTSNPN, CDR2 SVGIG (reference sequence). Trimming cost V 4 bases and J 4 bases, with 20 bases left between them. This CDR3 is built from 16 residues. This CDR3 reads CAWTNPTVVGNQPQHF. The CDR3 DNA is TGTGCCTGGACAAACCCTACAGTGGTTGGGAATCAGCCCCAGCATTTT.

This clonotype was detected ten times or more. The rearrangement uses TRBV19 and TRBJ2-2, with 10 positions matching TRBD2. Germline CDR1 LNHDA, CDR2 SQIVND (reference sequence). There are 17 residues in the CDR3. V was pared by 5 bases and J by 4 bases, with 10 bases of the junction left unmatched. CDR3 residues: CASSHLSGGPSTGELFF. CDR3 coding DNA: TGTGCCAGTAGTCACCTTAGCGGGGGGCCCTCCACCGGGGAGCTGTTTTTT. The whole variable domain, filled in from reference TRBV19 and TRBJ2-2, reads DGGITQSPKYLFRKEGQNVTLSCEQNLNHDAMYWYRQDPGQGLRLIYYSQIVNDFQKGDIAEGYSVSREKKESFPLTVTSAQKNPTAFYLCASSHLSGGPSTGELFFGEGSRLTVL.

Remarks on this clonotype: A read error is possible here, since a much larger clone lies one base away. Because the CDR3 is missing its conserved closing phenylalanine or tryptophan, this is likely a read error. The chain combines TRBV30 with TRBJ2-5; unclear D gene. CDR3 length equals 13 residues. Germline-derived CDR1 and CDR2 are GTSNPN and SVGIG (reference sequence). Trimming removed 0 bases from V and 0 bases from J, with 5 bases in between. CDR3 protein: CAWSVVHQETQYS. As DNA, the CDR3 is TGTGCCTGGAGTGTAGTACACCAAGAGACCCAGTACTCC.